This T cell receptor (beta chain) comes out of a study of blood T cell repertoires in COVID-19. About the study: The origin of the acute and convalescent COVID-19 samples was the United States, Italy and Spain. The analysed material was cDNA or gDNA that came from T cells, B-cell-depleted T cells, or PBMCs.

Methods used by the authors: Reference gene primer amplification yielded estimated nucleated cell counts. Method: immunoSEQ multiplex PCR; TCRdb's copy keeps in-frame clones and lacks some. V and J calls and clone size are those listed in that table; D and trimming were worked out from the DNA. This sample carries around 250,000 clones, over 75% of them seen once, and the ten largest clones take roughly 8.6%. The CDR3 runs 12 residues. V was trimmed by 8 bases and J by 3 bases, leaving 11 bases between them. Germline V gives CDR1 MDHEN, CDR2 SYDVKM. This clone was seen a single time. Source material: peripheral blood. V is TRBV28 and J is TRBJ2-7; a possible D gene is TRBD2 (6 bases). The origin of this receptor is a human donor in a cohort sampled during active COVID-19. CDR3 residues: CASRRDRYEQYF. CDR3 DNA: TGTGCCAGCCGGAGGGACCGCTACGAGCAGTACTTC.